This TCR beta chain was recovered during a study of spatial heterogeneity in lung cancer (dated by TCRdb to the late 2010s). Regarding the study in general: Beta-chain transcripts were consistently detected in greater numbers than alpha-chain transcripts, which likely reflects a higher abundance of beta-chain transcripts. Both alpha and beta chains were TCR-sequenced in approximately 200 tumor regions, under 80 matched nontumor lung samples and around 54 PBMC samples obtained at surgery. The study quantitatively compared TCR alpha and beta repertoires across multiple tumor regions, matched nontumor lung and blood in non-small cell lung cancer. TCR repertoire features were related to nonsynonymous mutation counts determined by whole-exome sequencing of tumor tissue. In the raw uncorrected reads, each unique combination of TCR and UMI appeared on average more than ten times. The paper as a whole reports these results and caveats: Additional single-cell paired TCR alpha and beta sequencing was considered necessary to confirm, at a functional level, the hypothesis that regional TCRs recognize regional mutations. Ubiquitous expanded tumor TCRs were detected in blood more often at tumor resection than at routine follow-up.

In light of the paper, this sample's time point label describes: sample taken at primary tumor resection. Whole RNA extracted from tumor and nontumor lung tissue, or from cryopreserved PBMC samples, was used for TCR sequencing without cell sorting. Donors were around 71 patients with early-stage, untreated non-small cell lung cancer from the lung TRACERx cohort. A patient was chosen for TCR sequencing only when enough RNA was available from at least two tumor regions. The CDR3 numbers 13 residues from cysteine through phenylalanine. The DNA shown is the 39-base CDR3, in frame from base 1. Taken from the germline V gene, the CDR1 and CDR2 loops are LGHNA and YSLEER. V drops 2 bases and J drops 7 bases, leaving 9 bases in between. The method was 5' RACE. Sequencing was performed on a NextSeq 500. The TCR library protocol attached a unique molecular identifier to each TCR cDNA molecule to allow correction of PCR and sequencing errors. The source study handled its data this way. TCR identification, UMI-based error correction and CDR3 extraction were performed with Decombinator tools. Expanded TCRs were defined as those above a frequency of 2 per 1,000, corresponding to the top 1% of the tumor frequency distribution. Each repertoire was subsampled 100 times to 5,000 TCRs, after which Renyi diversity was computed with the R vegan package. To build CDR3 similarity networks, amino acid triplet string-kernel similarity was used, and CDR3s were connected when their pairwise similarity was above 0.82. TCRdb handled the public reads itself, with Q25 trimming in fastp and clone calling in MiXCR, and kept productive beta chains. Every entry covers one CDR3 protein and lists the most common genes and DNA from its rows. The V and J calls and clone size are TCRdb's, not the authors'. This sample gives about 38,000 distinct CDR3 sequences in total; around 7.5% of them show up just once. The ten largest clonotypes hold under 30% of the sample.

This clonotype was found many times. It lacks a known antigen. Base qualities are missing; no much larger clone stands one base away. The chain employs TRBV4-3 and TRBJ2-1; confidence is insufficient to name the D gene. The receptor comes from a male donor with early-stage non-small cell lung cancer. This specimen was PBMCs, taken at surgery. The DNA sequence is as follows: TGCGCCAGCAGCCAACCCGCCGGGAATGAGCAGTTCTTC. Translation gives CASSQPAGNEQFF.